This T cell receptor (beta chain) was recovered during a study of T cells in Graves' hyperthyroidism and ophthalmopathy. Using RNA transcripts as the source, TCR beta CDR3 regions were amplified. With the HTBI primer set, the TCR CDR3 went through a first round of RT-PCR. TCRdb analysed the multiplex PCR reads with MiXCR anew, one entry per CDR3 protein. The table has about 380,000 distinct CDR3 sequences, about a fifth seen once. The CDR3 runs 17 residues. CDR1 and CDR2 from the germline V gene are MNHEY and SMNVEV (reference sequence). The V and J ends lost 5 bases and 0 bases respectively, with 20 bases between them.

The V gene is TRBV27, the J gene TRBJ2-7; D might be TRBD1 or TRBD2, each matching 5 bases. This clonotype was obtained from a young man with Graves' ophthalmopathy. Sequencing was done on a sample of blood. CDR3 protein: CASSKRAPGPHSYEQYF. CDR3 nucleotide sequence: TGTGCCAGCAGTAAAAGAGCTCCGGGACCCCACTCCTACGAGCAGTACTTC.